The TCR beta chain under discussion was sequenced for a study of cytomegalovirus exposure and HLA in healthy donors. The PCR ran on 60 Vbeta and 13 Jbeta primers. Measured with immunoSEQ multiplex PCR; TCRdb has only the in-frame clones, and not every one. The sample has roughly 80,000 clones; more than 65% are singletons. CDR3 length: 13 residues. The V gene lost 3 bases and the J gene lost 8 bases, with 16 bases spanning the gap. Germline V gene data show CDR1 as GTSNPN and CDR2 as SVGIG (reference sequence). Sequencing used PBMCs. The sequence came from a male donor in good health and CMV-seropositive. The rearrangement uses TRBV30 and TRBJ1-2; TRBD1 might be the D (5 bases). CDR3 protein: CAWRISGSSGYTF. In nucleotides, the CDR3 is TGTGCCTGGAGAATTTCAGGGTCCTCCGGCTACACCTTC.